This T cell receptor beta chain was observed in a study of T cell responses to AZD1222 COVID-19 vaccine. Data came from immunoSEQ multiplex PCR; TCRdb stores just in-frame clones and leaves some out. There are approximately 90,000 clones in the sample; approximately 90% occur only once, and more than 5% lies in the top ten. The CDR3 has 14 amino acids. V lost 7 bases and J lost 8, with 21 bases in between. CDR1 is SGHRS and CDR2 is YFSETQ in the germline V gene. Study-level points and caveats: Baseline seropositives among AZD1222 recipients totaled only six or seven.

Worth noting for this clone: Its antigen remains unknown.

Sequenced material: peripheral blood, taken 28 days after the second AZD1222 dose. This sequence was found in an adult who received the AZD1222 COVID-19 vaccine. The rearrangement joins TRBV5-1 to TRBJ1-2; D is ambiguous. CDR3 bases: TGCGCCAGCGGACTAACAACCGACGCGTCCGGCTACACCTTC. As protein: CASGLTTDASGYTF.